These T cell receptor beta chains were read from a single sample in a study of T cell repertoires in cytomegalovirus infection. TCRdb re-derived calls from the reads in MiXCR, one entry per CDR3 protein. The table has a few hundred thousand distinct CDR3 sequences, 42% seen once. No antigen is known for these receptors. The specimen comprised cultured PBMCs, sampled from culture after CMV antigen stimulation. These receptors originate from a human donor in good health (CMV status not recorded). Some clones in this sample may be carry-over from other donors' samples. Both conserved end residues are trimmed from each CDR3. A D gene is named only where the DNA matches it firmly.

v_gene	j_gene	len	d_gene	CDR3aa
TRBV10-3	TRBJ1-5	11	.	AISESVNQPQH
TRBV11-2	TRBJ1-2	12	.	ASSQKPDIYGYT
TRBV6-5	TRBJ2-1	12	TRBD2	AARGVGFYNEQF
TRBV2	TRBJ1-6	14	.	ASSAASQKYNSPLH
TRBV20-1	TRBJ1-1	10	.	SADRRDTEAF
TRBV6-1	TRBJ2-7	11	.	ASSEGPGSEQY
TRBV19	TRBJ2-1	13	TRBD2	ASSAAGTSLREQF
TRBV18	TRBJ2-4	13	TRBD1	ASSDPGTGENIQY
TRBV7-9	TRBJ2-7	13	TRBD1	ASSLAQGQGYEQY
TRBV7-2	TRBJ2-1	13	.	ASSLAAVAYNEQF
TRBV7-2	TRBJ2-5	9	TRBD2	ASSPAGAQY
TRBV12-5	TRBJ1-1	16	TRBD1	ASGTSGQAAKLNTEAF
TRBV20-1	TRBJ1-1	13	TRBD1	SAYIGDRGNTEAF
TRBV7-6	TRBJ1-5	12	.	ASSLGAGHQPQH
TRBV28	TRBJ1-4	12	TRBD1	ASSRGGLGEKLF
TRBV5-4	TRBJ2-2	11	.	ASSLIDTGELF